The T cell receptor (beta chain) described here comes from a study of T cells in Graves' hyperthyroidism and ophthalmopathy. In the study overall: Blood was drawn when the patient was first diagnosed and still untreated. Study conclusions and caveats: Most expanded thyroid clonotypes above 0.001 recurred in blood.

Stable hyperthyroidism: no ophthalmopathy progression over 18 months of follow-up. The CDR3 extends over 15 amino acids. Germline V gene lookup returns CDR1 MNHEY and CDR2 SVGAGI. V trimming: 2 bases; J trimming: 2 bases; junction bases outside the gene matches: 6. Amplification of TCR beta CDR3 regions was performed using RNA transcripts as template. A set of HTBI primers served as the primers for a first-round RT-PCR of the TCR CDR3. Each CDR3 protein is one row after TCRdb ran MiXCR on the multiplex PCR reads. The sample holds around 760,000 distinct CDR3 sequences, about a third seen once. On this clonotype: Its antigen is not identified.

This TCR came from a woman between 35 and 50 years old with Graves' hyperthyroidism. Sequencing was performed on blood. V is TRBV6-5 and J is TRBJ2-7; 7 bases are a match to TRBD1. The CDR3 DNA is TGTGCCAGCAGTTACGAGGGACAGAAGACCTACGAGCAGTACTTC. Translating gives CASSYEGQKTYEQYF.